This T cell receptor beta chain was documented in a study of T cells in Graves' hyperthyroidism and ophthalmopathy. Findings and caveats of the study: Most clonotypes expanded in the thyroid (above 0.001) were also present in blood. Onset of ophthalmopathy came a median approximately 6.5 months after the model predicted it.

There were TCR beta CDR3 regions amplified from RNA transcripts. The HTBI primer set was used in a first-round RT-PCR of the TCR CDR3. One entry per CDR3 protein results from TCRdb running MiXCR on the multiplex PCR reads. The table shows 660,000 or so distinct CDR3 sequences, with 45% occurring only once. V was trimmed by 6 bases and J by 6 bases, leaving 17 bases between them. Germline CDR1 and CDR2: LNHDA and SQIVND (reference sequence). CDR3 length: 14 amino acids. Regarding this clonotype: What it binds is unknown.

Not enrolled were patients with uncontrolled infection, other autoimmune disease, pregnancy or lactation. Clinical symptoms, serum thyroxine, TRAb, thyroid ultrasound and orbital computed tomography informed diagnoses. The chain employs TRBV19 and TRBJ1-1; D not certain. The clonotype originates from an adult man with Graves' disease, either hyperthyroidism or ophthalmopathy (not recorded which). The sample taken for sequencing was peripheral blood or thyroid tissue (not recorded which). The DNA of the CDR3 is TGTGCCAGTAGCATCCCGGGCCGACGCCCTGAAGCTTTCTTT. Residues: CASSIPGRRPEAFF.